A selection of T cell receptor beta chains follows, all from one sample in a study of human T cells and chemical hapten exposure. TCRdb reanalysed the RACE reads using MiXCR and keeps one entry per CDR3 protein. Here the sample spans about 120,000 distinct CDR3 sequences, roughly 10% being singletons. Sequences were derived from whole blood, sampled in connection with sensitization to the hapten diphenylcyclopropenone (DPC). These receptors were taken from a woman aged 50 to 60 with alopecia areata. Some clones in this sample may be carry-over from other donors' samples. The conserved cysteine and the conserved F or W are not part of the CDR3 here. Each record gives: J gene, CDR3 length, V gene, clone size, CDR3 protein. The size entry is marked missing in some rows and otherwise reads once, few, many or a size class.

J: TRBJ2-2; length: 11; V: TRBV24-1; size: many; CDR3: ATSAENTGELF
J: TRBJ2-3; length: 12; V: TRBV7-2; size: few; CDR3: ASRPVLTTDTQY
J: TRBJ2-5; length: 10; V: TRBV10-3; size: few; CDR3: AISASGETQY
J: TRBJ2-3; length: 12; V: TRBV28; size: few; CDR3: ASRKTLSTDTQY
J: TRBJ2-1; length: 10; V: TRBV12-5; size: .; CDR3: ASGLPNNEQF
J: TRBJ2-1; length: 11; V: TRBV9; size: few; CDR3: ASSVGGGDEQF
J: TRBJ2-4; length: 11; V: TRBV12-3/TRBV12-4; size: many; CDR3: ASSAPGTNIQY
J: TRBJ2-7; length: 15; V: TRBV9; size: .; CDR3: ASSSSFSTGSGYEQY
J: TRBJ2-1; length: 13; V: TRBV24-1; size: many; CDR3: ATSDSGPSYNEQF
J: TRBJ2-3; length: 11; V: TRBV20-1; size: few; CDR3: SARGVGTDTQY
J: TRBJ2-5; length: 12; V: TRBV5-1; size: .; CDR3: ASSRQGQQETQY
J: TRBJ2-7; length: 12; V: TRBV5-1; size: few; CDR3: ASSRTASKDEQY
J: TRBJ2-1; length: 18; V: TRBV4-2; size: few; CDR3: ASSLERLGGAGVGYNEQF
J: TRBJ2-1; length: 12; V: TRBV29-1; size: .; CDR3: SVGHRHSYNEQF
J: TRBJ1-2; length: 10; V: TRBV29-1; size: few; CDR3: SVADSIYGYT
J: TRBJ1-6; length: 13; V: TRBV6-1; size: .; CDR3: ASSEATDQGRPLH
J: TRBJ2-7; length: 11; V: TRBV12-3/TRBV12-4; size: .; CDR3: ASGRTVYYEQY
J: TRBJ2-3; length: 10; V: TRBV6-5; size: few; CDR3: ASSSNSAIFY
J: TRBJ2-7; length: 11; V: TRBV5-1; size: once; CDR3: ASSWGTAEEQY
J: TRBJ2-6; length: 13; V: TRBV6-1; size: many; CDR3: ASSESLSGANVLT
J: TRBJ1-5; length: 13; V: TRBV7-2; size: few; CDR3: ASSLDRGRDQPQH
J: TRBJ1-2; length: 15; V: TRBV5-1; size: few; CDR3: ASSPGRTGGNNYGYT
J: TRBJ2-7; length: 15; V: TRBV9; size: many; CDR3: ASSTGPGAGGIHEQY
J: TRBJ2-1; length: 14; V: TRBV9; size: .; CDR3: ASSVAPGGGYNEQF
J: TRBJ2-7; length: 11; V: TRBV20-1; size: few; CDR3: SARGEQATEGY
J: TRBJ1-1; length: 14; V: TRBV30; size: many; CDR3: AWTRWGTAPVAEAF
J: TRBJ1-1; length: 12; V: TRBV18; size: .; CDR3: ASSPGQADTEAF